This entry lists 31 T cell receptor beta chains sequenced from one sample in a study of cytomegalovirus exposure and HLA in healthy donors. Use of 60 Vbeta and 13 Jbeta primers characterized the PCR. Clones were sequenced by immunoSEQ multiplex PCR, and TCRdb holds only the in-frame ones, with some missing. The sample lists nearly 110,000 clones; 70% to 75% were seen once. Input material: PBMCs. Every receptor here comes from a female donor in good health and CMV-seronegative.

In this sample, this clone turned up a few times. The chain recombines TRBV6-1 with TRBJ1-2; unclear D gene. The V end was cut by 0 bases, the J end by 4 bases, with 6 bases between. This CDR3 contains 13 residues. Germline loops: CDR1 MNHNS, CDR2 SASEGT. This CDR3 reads CASSEAASYGYTF. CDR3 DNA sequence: TGTGCCAGCAGTGAAGCTGCCAGCTATGGCTACACCTTC.

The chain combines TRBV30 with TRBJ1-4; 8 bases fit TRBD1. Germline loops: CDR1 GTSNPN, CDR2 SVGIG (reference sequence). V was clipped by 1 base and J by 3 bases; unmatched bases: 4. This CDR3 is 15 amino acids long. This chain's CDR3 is CAWSASDRANEKLFF. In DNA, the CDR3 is TGTGCCTGGAGTGCCTCGGACAGGGCTAATGAAAAACTGTTTTTT.

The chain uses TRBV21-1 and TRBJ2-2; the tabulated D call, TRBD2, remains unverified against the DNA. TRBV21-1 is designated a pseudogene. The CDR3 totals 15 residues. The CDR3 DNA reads TGTGCCAGCAGCAAAGCGCCACCGGGTTTAATGGAGCTGTTTTTT. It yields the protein CASSKAPPGLMELFF.

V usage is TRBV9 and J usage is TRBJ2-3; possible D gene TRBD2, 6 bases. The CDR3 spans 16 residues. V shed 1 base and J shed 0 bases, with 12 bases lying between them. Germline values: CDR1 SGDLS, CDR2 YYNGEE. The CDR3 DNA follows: TGTGCCAGCAGCGTAATGAAGAGCGGGAGCACAGATACGCAGTATTTT. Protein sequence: CASSVMKSGSTDTQYF.

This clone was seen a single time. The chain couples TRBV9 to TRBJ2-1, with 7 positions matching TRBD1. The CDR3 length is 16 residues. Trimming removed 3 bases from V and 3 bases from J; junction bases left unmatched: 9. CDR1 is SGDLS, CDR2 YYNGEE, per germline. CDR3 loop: CASSAPGQLVYNEQFF. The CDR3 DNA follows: TGTGCCAGCAGCGCGCCGGGACAGCTAGTCTACAATGAGCAGTTCTTC.

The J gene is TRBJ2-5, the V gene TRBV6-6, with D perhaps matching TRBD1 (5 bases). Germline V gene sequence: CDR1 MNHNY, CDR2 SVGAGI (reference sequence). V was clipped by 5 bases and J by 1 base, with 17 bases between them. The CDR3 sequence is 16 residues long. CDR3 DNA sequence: TGTGCCAGCAGTCGCCGCCAAGTGGGGCTCCAAGAGACCCAGTACTTC. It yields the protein CASSRRQVGLQETQYF.

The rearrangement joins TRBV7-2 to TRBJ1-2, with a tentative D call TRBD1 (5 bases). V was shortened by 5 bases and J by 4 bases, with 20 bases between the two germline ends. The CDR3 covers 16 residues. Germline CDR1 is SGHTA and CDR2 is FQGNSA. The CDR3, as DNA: TGTGCCAGCAGCCCAGCGATCGACAGACACCCCTATGGCTACACCTTC. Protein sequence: CASSPAIDRHPYGYTF.

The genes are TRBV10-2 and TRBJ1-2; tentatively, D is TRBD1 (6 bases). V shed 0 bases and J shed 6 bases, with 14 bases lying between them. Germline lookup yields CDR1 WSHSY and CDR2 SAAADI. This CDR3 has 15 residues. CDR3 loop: CASSESLRAGDGYTF. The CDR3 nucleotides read TGCGCCAGCAGTGAGTCCCTAAGGGCAGGGGATGGCTACACCTTC.

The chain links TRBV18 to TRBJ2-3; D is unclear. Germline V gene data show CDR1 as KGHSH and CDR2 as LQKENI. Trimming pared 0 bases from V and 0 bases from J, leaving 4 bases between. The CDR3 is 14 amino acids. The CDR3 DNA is TGTGCCAGCTCACCACCCCTTAGCACAGATACGCAGTATTTT. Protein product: CASSPPLSTDTQYF.

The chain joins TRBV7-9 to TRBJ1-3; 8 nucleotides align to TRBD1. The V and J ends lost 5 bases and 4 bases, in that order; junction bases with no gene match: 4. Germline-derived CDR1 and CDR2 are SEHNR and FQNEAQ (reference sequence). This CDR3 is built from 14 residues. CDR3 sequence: CASSQGASGNTIYF. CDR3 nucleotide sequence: TGTGCCAGCAGCCAGGGGGCTTCGGGAAACACCATATATTTT.

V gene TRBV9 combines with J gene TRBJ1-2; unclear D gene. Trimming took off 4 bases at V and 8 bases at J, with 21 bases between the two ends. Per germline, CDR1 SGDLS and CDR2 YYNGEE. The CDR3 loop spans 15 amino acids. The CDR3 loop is CASSPQSRSSGGYTF. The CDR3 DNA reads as TGTGCCAGCAGCCCCCAATCCCGGTCCTCAGGAGGCTACACCTTC.

In DNA form, the CDR3 reads TGTGCCAGCAGCAACCCAGGGGGCGAGCAGTACTTC. Amino acid sequence: CASSNPGGEQYF. V gene TRBV9 combines with J gene TRBJ2-7, with 7 bases lining up with TRBD1. Germline CDR1 SGDLS, CDR2 YYNGEE. The CDR3 runs 12 residues. V shed 4 bases, J shed 6 bases, and the junction held 4 bases outside the gene matches.

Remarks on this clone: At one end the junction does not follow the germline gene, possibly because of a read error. CDR3 bases: TGTGCCAGCAGAGAAGGGGGGCTCAATCAGCCCCAGCATTTT. It specifies CASREGGLNQPQHF. The chain has TRBV2 and TRBJ1-5, with D perhaps matching TRBD1 (6 bases). The CDR3 runs to 14 residues. Per the germline V gene, CDR1 is SNHLY and CDR2 is FYNNEI.

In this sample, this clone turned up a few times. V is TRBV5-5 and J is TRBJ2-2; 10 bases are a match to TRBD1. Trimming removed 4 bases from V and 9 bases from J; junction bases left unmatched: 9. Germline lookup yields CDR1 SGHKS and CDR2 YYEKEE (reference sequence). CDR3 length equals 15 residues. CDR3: CASSIPGQGIRELFF. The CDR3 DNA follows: TGTGCCAGCAGCATCCCGGGACAGGGGATCCGGGAGCTGTTTTTT.

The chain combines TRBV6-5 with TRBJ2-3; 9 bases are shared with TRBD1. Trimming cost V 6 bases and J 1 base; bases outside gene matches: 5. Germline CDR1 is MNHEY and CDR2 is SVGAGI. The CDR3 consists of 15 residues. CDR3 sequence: CASRGQGLGTDTQYF. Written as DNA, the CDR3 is TGTGCCAGCAGGGGACAGGGTCTGGGCACAGATACGCAGTATTTT.

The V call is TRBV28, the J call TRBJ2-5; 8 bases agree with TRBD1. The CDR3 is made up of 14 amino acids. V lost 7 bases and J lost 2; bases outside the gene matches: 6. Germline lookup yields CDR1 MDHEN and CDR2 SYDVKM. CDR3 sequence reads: CASTMDRVQETQYF. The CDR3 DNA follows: TGTGCCAGCACCATGGACAGGGTACAAGAGACCCAGTACTTC.

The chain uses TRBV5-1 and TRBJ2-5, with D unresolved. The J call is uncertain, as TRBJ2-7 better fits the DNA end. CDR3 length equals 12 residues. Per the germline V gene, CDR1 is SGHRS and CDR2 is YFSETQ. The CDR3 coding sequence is TGCGCCAGCAGCTACAGCTCCTACGAGCAGTACTTC. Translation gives CASSYSSYEQYF.

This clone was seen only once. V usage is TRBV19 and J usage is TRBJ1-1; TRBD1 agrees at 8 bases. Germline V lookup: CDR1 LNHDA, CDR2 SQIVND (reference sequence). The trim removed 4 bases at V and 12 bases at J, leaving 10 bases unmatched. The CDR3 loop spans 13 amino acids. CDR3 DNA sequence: TGTGCCAGTAGTACCCGCGGACAGGGACCATCTTTCTTT. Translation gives CASSTRGQGPSFF.

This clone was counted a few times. CDR3 sequence: CASSHLQGAYSGELFF. The CDR3 DNA reads as TGTGCCAGCAGCCATCTGCAGGGGGCATATTCCGGGGAGCTGTTTTTT. The rearrangement joins TRBV4-2 to TRBJ2-2; 8 bases fit TRBD1. V lost 3 bases to trimming and J lost 6 bases; unmatched junction nucleotides: 9. The germline V gene has CDR1 LGHNA and CDR2 YNFKEQ. The CDR3 loop spans 16 amino acids.

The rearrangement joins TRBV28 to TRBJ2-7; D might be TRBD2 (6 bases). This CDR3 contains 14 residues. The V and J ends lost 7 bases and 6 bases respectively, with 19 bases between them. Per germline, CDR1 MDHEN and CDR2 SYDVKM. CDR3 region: CASKPGGRAAEQYF. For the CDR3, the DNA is TGTGCCAGCAAACCTGGGGGGAGAGCAGCCGAGCAGTACTTC.

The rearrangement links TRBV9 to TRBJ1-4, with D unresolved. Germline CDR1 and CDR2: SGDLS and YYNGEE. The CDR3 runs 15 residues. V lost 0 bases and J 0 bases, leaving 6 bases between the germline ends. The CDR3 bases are TGTGCCAGCAGCGTAGATGTATCAACTAATGAAAAACTGTTTTTT. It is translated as CASSVDVSTNEKLFF.

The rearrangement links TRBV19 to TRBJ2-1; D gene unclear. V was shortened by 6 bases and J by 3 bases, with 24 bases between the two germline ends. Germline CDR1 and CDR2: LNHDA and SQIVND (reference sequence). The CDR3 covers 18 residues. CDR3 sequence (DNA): TGTGCCAGTAGCCCCTCCACTCTCCCCCCGATATTCTACAATGAGCAGTTCTTC. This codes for CASSPSTLPPIFYNEQFF.

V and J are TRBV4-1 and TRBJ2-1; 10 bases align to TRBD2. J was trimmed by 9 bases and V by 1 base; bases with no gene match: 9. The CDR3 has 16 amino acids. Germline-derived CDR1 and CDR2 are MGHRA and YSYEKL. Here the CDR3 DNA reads TGCGCCAGCAGCCAAGCAGCGGGAGGGCCTCTACGTGAGCAGTTCTTC. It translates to CASSQAAGGPLREQFF.

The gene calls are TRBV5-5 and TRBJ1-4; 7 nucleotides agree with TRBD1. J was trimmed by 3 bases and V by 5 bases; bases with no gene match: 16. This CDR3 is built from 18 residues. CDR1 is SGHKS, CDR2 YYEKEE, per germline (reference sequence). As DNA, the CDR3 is TGTGCCAGCAGAGGGGGGACAGCTATCCTTGGGGCTAATGAAAAACTGTTTTTT. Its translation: CASRGGTAILGANEKLFF.

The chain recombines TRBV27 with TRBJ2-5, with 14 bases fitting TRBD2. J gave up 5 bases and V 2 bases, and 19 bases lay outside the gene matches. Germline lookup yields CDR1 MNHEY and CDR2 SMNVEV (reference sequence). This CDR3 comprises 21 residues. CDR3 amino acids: CASSLHLPTSGRAGGMETQYF. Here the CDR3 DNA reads TGTGCCAGCAGTTTACATTTGCCGACTAGCGGGAGGGCCGGCGGTATGGAGACCCAGTACTTC.

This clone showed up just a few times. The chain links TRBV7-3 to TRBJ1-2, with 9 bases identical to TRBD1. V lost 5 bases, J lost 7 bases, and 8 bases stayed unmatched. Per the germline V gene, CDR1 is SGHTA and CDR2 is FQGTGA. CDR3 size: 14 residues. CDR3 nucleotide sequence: TGTGCCAGCAGCCCGCAGGGACAGGGAAGTGGCTACACCTTC. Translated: CASSPQGQGSGYTF.

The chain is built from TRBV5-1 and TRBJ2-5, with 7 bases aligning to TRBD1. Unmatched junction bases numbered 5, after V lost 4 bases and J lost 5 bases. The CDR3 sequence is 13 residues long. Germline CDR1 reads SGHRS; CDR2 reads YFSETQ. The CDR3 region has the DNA TGCGCCAGCAGCCGACAGGGTGAGGAGACCCAGTACTTC. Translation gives CASSRQGEETQYF.

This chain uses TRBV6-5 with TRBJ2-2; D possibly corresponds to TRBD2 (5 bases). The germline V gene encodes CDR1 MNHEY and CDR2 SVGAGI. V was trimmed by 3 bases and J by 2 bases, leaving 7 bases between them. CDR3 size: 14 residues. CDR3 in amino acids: CASSYRENTGELFF. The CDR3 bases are TGTGCCAGCAGTTATCGGGAAAACACCGGGGAGCTGTTTTTT.

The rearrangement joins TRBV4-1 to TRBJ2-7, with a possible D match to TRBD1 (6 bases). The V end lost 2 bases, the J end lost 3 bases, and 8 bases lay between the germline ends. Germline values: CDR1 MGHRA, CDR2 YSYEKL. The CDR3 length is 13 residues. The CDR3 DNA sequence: TGCGCCAGCAGCCAAAGGGACAACTACGAGCAGTACTTC. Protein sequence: CASSQRDNYEQYF.

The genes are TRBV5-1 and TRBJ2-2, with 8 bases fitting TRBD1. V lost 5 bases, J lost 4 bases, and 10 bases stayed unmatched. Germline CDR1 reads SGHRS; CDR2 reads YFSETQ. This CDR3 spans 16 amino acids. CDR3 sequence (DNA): TGCGCCAGCAGTCCTACAGGGGGGCGTAGCACCGGGGAGCTGTTTTTT. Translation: CASSPTGGRSTGELFF.

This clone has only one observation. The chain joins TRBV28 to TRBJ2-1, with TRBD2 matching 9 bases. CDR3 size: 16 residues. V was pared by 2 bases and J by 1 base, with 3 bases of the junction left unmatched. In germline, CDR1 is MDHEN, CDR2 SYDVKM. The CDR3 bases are TGTGCCAGCAGTTTAGAGACTAGCGGTTCCTACAATGAGCAGTTCTTC. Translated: CASSLETSGSYNEQFF.